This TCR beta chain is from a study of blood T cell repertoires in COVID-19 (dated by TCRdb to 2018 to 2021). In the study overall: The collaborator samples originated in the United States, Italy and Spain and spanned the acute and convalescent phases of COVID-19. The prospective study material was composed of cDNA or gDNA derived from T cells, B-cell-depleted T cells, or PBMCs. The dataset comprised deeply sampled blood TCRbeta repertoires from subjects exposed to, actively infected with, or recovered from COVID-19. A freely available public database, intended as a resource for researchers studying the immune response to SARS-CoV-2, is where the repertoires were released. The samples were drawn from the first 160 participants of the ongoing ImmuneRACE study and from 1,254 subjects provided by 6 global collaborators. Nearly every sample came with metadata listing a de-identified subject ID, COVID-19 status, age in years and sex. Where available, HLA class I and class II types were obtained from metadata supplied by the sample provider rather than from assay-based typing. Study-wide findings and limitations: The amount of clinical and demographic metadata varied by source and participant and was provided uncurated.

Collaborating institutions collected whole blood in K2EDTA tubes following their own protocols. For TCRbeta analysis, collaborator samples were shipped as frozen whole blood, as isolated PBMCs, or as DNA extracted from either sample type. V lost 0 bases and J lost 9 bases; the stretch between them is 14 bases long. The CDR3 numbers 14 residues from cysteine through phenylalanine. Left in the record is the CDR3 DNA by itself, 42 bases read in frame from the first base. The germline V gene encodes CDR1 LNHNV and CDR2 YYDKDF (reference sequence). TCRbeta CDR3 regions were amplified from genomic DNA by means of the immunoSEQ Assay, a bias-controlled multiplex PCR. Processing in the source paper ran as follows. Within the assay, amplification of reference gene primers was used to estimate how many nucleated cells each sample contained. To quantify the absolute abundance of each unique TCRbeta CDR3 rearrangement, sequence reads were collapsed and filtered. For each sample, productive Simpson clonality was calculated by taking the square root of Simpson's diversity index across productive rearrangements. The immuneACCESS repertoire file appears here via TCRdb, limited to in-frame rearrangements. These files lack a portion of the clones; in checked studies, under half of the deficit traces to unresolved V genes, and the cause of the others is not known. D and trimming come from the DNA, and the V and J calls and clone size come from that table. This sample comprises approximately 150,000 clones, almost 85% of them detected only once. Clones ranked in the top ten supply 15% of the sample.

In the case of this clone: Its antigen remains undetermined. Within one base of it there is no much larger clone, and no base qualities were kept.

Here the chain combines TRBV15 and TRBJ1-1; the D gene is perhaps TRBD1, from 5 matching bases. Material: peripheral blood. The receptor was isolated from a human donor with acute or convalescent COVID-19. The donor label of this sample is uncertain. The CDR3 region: CATSRDWQGSQAFF. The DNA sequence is TGTGCCACCAGCAGAGATTGGCAGGGATCCCAAGCTTTCTTT.